The entry that follows covers one TCR beta chain sequence. The CDR3 is made up of 13 amino acids. CDR1 MNHEY and CDR2 SVGAGI come from the germline V gene. The V end lost 6 bases, the J end lost 4 bases, and 10 bases lay between the germline ends. CD45RO-negative, CCR7-selected cells formed the naive CD8 fraction, which excluded terminally differentiated effector memory CD45RA+ cells. The data originate from a study of shared clonotypes between healthy human individuals. Each replicate PCR on the sorted subsets used around 200 ng DNA (around 30,000 T cell genomes). Generated by immunoSEQ multiplex PCR, the TCRdb table keeps only in-frame clones and is missing some. The data show more than 2 million clones, less than 95% seen once.

This sequence originates from a man between 18 and 29 years old in good health. J is TRBJ2-1 and V is TRBV6-5; TRBD1 is a possible D gene (5 bases). Specimen: naive CD8+ T cells sorted from blood. The CDR3 DNA reads TGTGCCAGCAGCCTATCAGGGTACAATGAGCAGTTCTTC. This translates into CASSLSGYNEQFF.